The 21 T cell receptor beta chains in this list originate from one sample, sequenced in a study of blood T cell repertoires in COVID-19 (dated by TCRdb to the early 2020s). Library preparation employed the immunoSEQ multiplex PCR assay. TCRdb carries this immuneACCESS record with in-frame sequences only. Its versions omit some clonotypes, under half of them owing to an unresolved V gene in the studies checked, with the rest unexplained. For this sample there are 200,000 to 250,000 clones; about 86% appear just once. Of the sample, 3% to 3.5% falls within the top ten clones. Sequencing was done on a sample of PBMCs or T cells enriched from blood (not recorded which). These receptors were collected from a woman aged 50 to 60 in a cohort exposed to, infected with or recovered from COVID-19 (not recorded which).

The V gene is TRBV23-1, the J gene TRBJ2-2, with D hard to call. TRBV23-1 is flagged as an ORF with uncertain function. This CDR3 contains 14 residues. V gave up 2 bases and J gave up 9 bases, with 13 bases separating them. CDR3 residues: CASSQGRSHRELFF. CDR3 bases: TGCGCCAGCAGTCAAGGCCGGAGCCACCGGGAGCTGTTTTTT.

The gene calls are TRBV5-1 and TRBJ2-2; no definite D call. Germline loops: CDR1 SGHRS, CDR2 YFSETQ. Trimming pared 0 bases from V and 1 base from J, leaving 4 bases between. The CDR3 runs 14 residues. Written as DNA, the CDR3 is TGCGCCAGCAGCTTGGACAGGAACACCGGGGAGCTGTTTTTT. This gives the protein CASSLDRNTGELFF.

The CDR3 protein is CASSQYRGMNTEAFF. CDR3 DNA: TGCGCCAGCAGCCAGTACAGGGGAATGAACACTGAAGCTTTCTTT. This chain connects TRBV4-3 to TRBJ1-1, with TRBD1 identical over 7 bases. Germline V gene lookup returns CDR1 LGHNA and CDR2 YSLEER. V shed 3 bases and J 0 bases; nucleotides not matched to a gene: 4. The CDR3 totals 15 residues.

The chain links TRBV6-5 to TRBJ1-2; 7 bases are a match to TRBD1. The CDR3 consists of 16 residues. Germline CDR1 is MNHEY and CDR2 is SVGAGI. V dropped 0 bases and J dropped 4; count of bases not matched to a gene: 8. CDR3 bases: TGTGCCAGCAGTTACTCCCGAAGACAGGGCCCCTATGGCTACACCTTC. Translation gives CASSYSRRQGPYGYTF.

The V and J genes are TRBV7-2 and TRBJ2-5; 7 bases fit TRBD2. Germline V gene sequence: CDR1 SGHTA, CDR2 FQGNSA. The CDR3 is made up of 13 amino acids. V trimming: 4 bases; J trimming: 5 bases; junction bases outside the gene matches: 4. CDR3 nucleotide sequence: TGTGCCAGCAGCTCAAACGGGGGGGAGACCCAGTACTTC. This translates into CASSSNGGETQYF.

This chain joins TRBV30 and TRBJ2-2, with D perhaps TRBD1 (6 bases). The germline V and J ends were trimmed by 4 bases and 4 bases, with 13 bases remaining between them. The CDR3 is made up of 14 amino acids. Germline V lookup: CDR1 GTSNPN, CDR2 SVGIG (reference sequence). The chain's CDR3 is CAWKGTGITGELFF. In DNA, the CDR3 is TGTGCCTGGAAAGGAACAGGGATCACCGGGGAGCTGTTTTTT.

The chain's CDR3 is CASSFRGDSPLHF. In nucleotides, the CDR3 is TGTGCCAGCAGTTTCCGGGGGGATTCACCCCTCCACTTT. This chain joins TRBV6-5 and TRBJ1-6; D might be TRBD1 (5 bases). The V and J ends lost 4 bases and 8 bases respectively, with 9 bases between them. Germline V gene sequence: CDR1 MNHEY, CDR2 SVGAGI. The CDR3 runs to 13 residues.

The rearrangement uses TRBV14 and TRBJ1-2; possibly TRBD1 for D (5 bases). The germline gives CDR1 SGHDN, CDR2 FVKESK. The CDR3 has 15 amino acids. V lost 4 bases, J lost 5 bases, and 17 bases lay in between. CDR3 amino acids: CASSLPGGGGYGYTF. The CDR3 nucleotides read TGTGCCAGCAGCCTCCCCGGCGGGGGTGGTTATGGCTACACCTTC.

The chain combines TRBV9 with TRBJ2-1; tentative D call: TRBD2 (6 bases). The germline CDR1 and CDR2 sequences are SGDLS and YYNGEE. Trimming removed 4 bases at V and 6 bases at J, with 17 bases between. CDR3 length: 15 amino acids. In DNA form, the CDR3 reads TGTGCCAGCAGCACCGGGTGGGACTTCGTCAATGAGCAGTTCTTC. Protein sequence: CASSTGWDFVNEQFF.

The chain joins TRBV6-5 to TRBJ2-7, with D perhaps matching TRBD2 (5 bases). V gave up 4 bases and J gave up 6 bases, with 16 bases separating them. Per the germline V gene, CDR1 is MNHEY and CDR2 is SVGAGI. The CDR3 has 14 residues. The CDR3 DNA reads TGTGCCAGCAGTTCGGGATCCCCCCTAGGCGAGCAGTACTTC. Translated: CASSSGSPLGEQYF.

The rearrangement uses TRBV6-5 and TRBJ1-2; perhaps TRBD1 as D (5 bases). CDR3 length: 13 amino acids. Germline loops: CDR1 MNHEY, CDR2 SVGAGI. The germline V and J ends were trimmed by 5 bases and 6 bases, with 13 bases remaining between them. For the CDR3, the DNA is TGTGCCAGCAGTCTAGGGGAATGGAATGGCTACACCTTC. This encodes CASSLGEWNGYTF.

This rearrangement joins TRBV5-1 to TRBJ1-5; TRBD1 matches at 8 bases. The junction had 6 bases not matched to a gene; V was cut back by 4 bases and J by 3 bases. CDR1 and CDR2 (germline): SGHRS, YFSETQ. CDR3 length: 15 amino acids. The CDR3 coding sequence is TGCGCCAGCAGCGTCTCAGGGGGCGTCAATCAGCCCCAGCATTTT. It codes for CASSVSGGVNQPQHF. Complete variable domain (other parts from reference TRBV5-1 and TRBJ1-5): KAGVTQTPRYLIKTRGQQVTLSCSPISGHRSVSWYQQTPGQGLQFLFEYFSETQRNKGNFPGRFSGRQFSNSRSEMNVSTLELGDSALYLCASSVSGGVNQPQHFGDGTRLSIL.

The rearrangement links TRBV19 to TRBJ1-5; 7 bases fit TRBD1. The CDR3 is 15 residues long. Looked up from germline, CDR1 is LNHDA and CDR2 is SQIVND (reference sequence). Trimming at V came to 6 bases and at J to 3 bases, leaving 8 bases not matched to a gene. CDR3 amino acids: CASSHTGVDNQPQHF. For the CDR3, the DNA is TGTGCCAGTAGCCACACAGGGGTAGACAATCAGCCCCAGCATTTT.

V and J are TRBV7-3 and TRBJ2-7; 8 bases agree with TRBD1. The CDR3 totals 14 residues. After removal of 2 bases from V and 4 bases from J, the junction contained 4 bases not matched to a gene. CDR1 is SGHTA, CDR2 FQGTGA, per germline. CDR3 nucleotide sequence: TGTGCCAGCAGCTTAGCAGGGGGCGGGTACGAGCAGTACTTC. Protein product: CASSLAGGGYEQYF.

The chain recombines TRBV5-1 with TRBJ2-7; D is perhaps TRBD1 (6 bases). This CDR3 contains 16 residues. Germline values: CDR1 SGHRS, CDR2 YFSETQ. V lost 0 bases and J lost 3, with 16 bases in between. The CDR3 DNA reads TGCGCCAGCAGCTTGGTGCCCCAGGGGATATACTACGAGCAGTACTTC. It yields the protein CASSLVPQGIYYEQYF.

The chain links TRBV12-5 to TRBJ1-2, with no clear D. V shed 9 bases and J shed 2 bases, with 7 bases lying between them. Germline CDR1 is LGHNT and CDR2 is FRNRAP. This CDR3 is built from 11 residues. Written as DNA, the CDR3 is TGTGCTAGCCACAAGAACTATGGCTACACCTTC. Protein: CASHKNYGYTF. The full variable domain, rest sourced from reference TRBV12-5 and TRBJ1-2, is DARVTQTPRHKVTEMGQEVTMRCQPILGHNTVFWYRQTMMQGLELLAYFRNRAPLDDSGMPKDRFSAEMPDATLATLKIQPSEPRDSAVYFCASHKNYGYTFGSGTRLTVV.

This rearrangement joins TRBV18 to TRBJ2-5, with a weak D call TRBD2 (6 bases). The ends were cut back, 2 bases at V and 5 bases at J, with 18 bases in the middle. The CDR3 has 16 residues. The germline V gene encodes CDR1 KGHSH and CDR2 LQKENI. The CDR3 spells CASSPGWEAQVETQYF. In DNA, the CDR3 is TGTGCCAGCTCACCAGGGTGGGAGGCCCAAGTCGAGACCCAGTACTTC.

V usage is TRBV2 and J usage is TRBJ2-7; the D gene is possibly TRBD2 (5 bases). V lost 8 bases and J lost 6, with 11 bases in between. Germline-derived CDR1 and CDR2 are SNHLY and FYNNEI. The CDR3 length is 11 residues. The CDR3 coding sequence is TGTGCCAGCGGCGGAGAGGGCGAGCAGTACTTC. As protein: CASGGEGEQYF.

The V and J genes are TRBV23-1 and TRBJ1-3; the D is unclear. TRBV23-1 is an ORF, and what it does is uncertain. The germline V and J ends were trimmed by 6 bases and 2 bases, with 11 bases remaining between them. CDR3 length: 14 residues. The CDR3 loop reads CASRPRPPGNTIYF. CDR3 DNA: TGCGCCAGCAGACCTAGACCCCCTGGAAACACCATATATTTT.

This chain links TRBV4-2 with TRBJ1-6; TRBD1 agrees at 7 bases. CDR3 length: 14 amino acids. Trimming at V came to 0 bases and at J to 17 bases, leaving 10 bases not matched to a gene. Germline V gene data show CDR1 as LGHNA and CDR2 as YNFKEQ. The CDR3 protein is CASSQETRGNLVHF. The CDR3 region has the DNA TGTGCCAGCAGCCAAGAGACCAGGGGGAATCTGGTCCACTTT.

The chain combines TRBV7-9 with TRBJ2-3; TRBD2 matches at 8 bases. Germline V gene sequence: CDR1 SEHNR, CDR2 FQNEAQ (reference sequence). Trimming cost V 1 base and J 6 bases; bases outside gene matches: 3. The CDR3 is made up of 14 amino acids. CDR3 amino acids: CASSLDSGADTQYF. DNA for the CDR3: TGTGCCAGCAGCTTAGATAGCGGGGCGGATACGCAGTATTTT.